A selection of T cell receptor beta chains follows, all from one sample in a study of OX40 agonist ivuxolimab in advanced cancers. Libraries were prepared by immunoSEQ multiplex PCR; TCRdb keeps only in-frame clonotypes and omits some of them. The sample yields roughly 66,000 clones, roughly four fifths seen once. The sequencing used CD4+ or CD8+ T cells sorted from blood, collected in a trial of the OX40 agonist ivuxolimab. The receptors here all came from an adult with an advanced solid tumor such as melanoma, head and neck, liver or kidney cancer. The CDR3 runs from the conserved cysteine through the conserved F or W. D genes are given only for firm matches. Size is stated for part of the rows, as once, few or many counts, or as a class when the clone is expanded.

v_call	clone_size	d_call	j_call	cdr3_aa	cdr3_nt
TRBV5-1	.	TRBD1	TRBJ2-3	CASSLATDRGTDTQYF	TGCGCCAGCAGCTTGGCCACGGACAGGGGCACAGATACGCAGTATTTT
TRBV5-1	medium-sized	TRBD2	TRBJ2-1	CASSLEPSGDNEQFF	TGCGCCAGCAGCTTGGAGCCTAGCGGAGACAATGAGCAGTTCTTC
TRBV29-1	.	TRBD2	TRBJ2-3	CSVRGGGRRQDTQYF	TGCAGCGTCCGGGGAGGCGGGAGACGTCAAGATACGCAGTATTTT
TRBV7-8	.	.	TRBJ1-1	CASSLVVGHTEAFF	TGTGCCAGCAGCTTAGTTGTCGGGCACACTGAAGCTTTCTTT
TRBV5-1	.	TRBD2	TRBJ2-3	CASSHGISGRRSTDTQYF	TGCGCCAGCAGTCATGGGATCAGCGGGAGGCGGAGCACAGATACGCAGTATTTT
TRBV6-5	once	.	TRBJ1-1	CASSYASANTEAFF	TGTGCCAGCAGTTACGCCTCAGCGAACACTGAAGCTTTCTTT
TRBV19	.	.	TRBJ2-7	CASSMSGTLLAYEQYF	TGTGCCAGTAGTATGTCTGGGACGCTACTAGCCTACGAGCAGTACTTC
TRBV28	.	TRBD2	TRBJ2-1	CASSPTSGSRINEQFF	TGTGCCAGCAGTCCTACTAGCGGGAGCAGGATCAATGAGCAGTTCTTC
TRBV30	.	.	TRBJ1-4	CAWSVLGGRGNEKLFF	TGTGCCTGGAGTGTACTAGGAGGACGGGGGAATGAAAAACTGTTTTTT
TRBV4-2	.	.	TRBJ2-3	CASSQSPGLDTQYF	TGTGCCAGCAGCCAATCGCCGGGGCTGGATACGCAGTATTTT
TRBV7-7	.	TRBD1	TRBJ2-7	CASSPGTGGARQYF	TGTGCCAGCAGCCCCGGGACAGGGGGCGCGCGGCAGTACTTC
TRBV2	.	.	TRBJ2-5	CASSALQETQYF	TGTGCCAGCAGTGCACTCCAAGAGACCCAGTACTTC
TRBV5-3	.	TRBD2	TRBJ2-1	CARSSSATSGRTNDDYNEQFF	TGTGCCAGAAGCTCGTCTGCGACTAGCGGGAGAACAAACGACGACTACAATGAGCAGTTCTTC
TRBV19	.	TRBD1	TRBJ2-2	CASSGTGSAGELFF	TGTGCCAGTAGTGGGACAGGTTCAGCCGGGGAGCTGTTTTTT
TRBV7-9	.	.	TRBJ1-3	CASSLQGVLGNTIYF	TGTGCCAGCAGCTTACAGGGCGTTCTGGGGAACACCATATATTTT
TRBV10-3	.	.	TRBJ1-1	CAIRDGGHMNTEAFF	TGTGCCATCAGGGACGGCGGGCACATGAACACTGAAGCTTTCTTT
TRBV6-5	.	TRBD1	TRBJ1-2	CASNQGNRGDGYTF	TGTGCCAGCAACCAAGGAAACAGGGGCGATGGCTACACCTTC
TRBV5-1	.	TRBD1	TRBJ2-1	CASSPADRHYNEQFF	TGCGCCAGCAGCCCGGCGGACAGGCACTACAATGAGCAGTTCTTC
TRBV19	.	.	TRBJ1-3	CASSIDGTSGNTIYF	TGTGCCAGTAGTATAGACGGGACTTCTGGAAACACCATATATTTT
TRBV5-1	.	.	TRBJ1-1	CASSLAGATEAFF	TGCGCCAGCAGCTTGGCTGGGGCGACTGAAGCTTTCTTT
TRBV7-2	.	TRBD2	TRBJ2-4	CASSFGLAALNIQYF	TGTGCCAGCAGCTTCGGACTAGCTGCCTTAAACATTCAGTACTTC
TRBV28	.	.	TRBJ2-7	CASRSDSLRSEQYF	TGTGCCAGCAGGTCTGACAGCCTCAGATCCGAGCAGTACTTC
TRBV29-1	.	.	TRBJ1-2	CSVEERGFGHTF	TGCAGCGTTGAAGAACGAGGCTTTGGCCACACCTTC
TRBV19	.	.	TRBJ2-5	CASTFRDRDETQYF	TGTGCCAGTACCTTTCGAGATCGGGATGAGACCCAGTACTTC
TRBV7-2	.	.	TRBJ2-5	CASSLGVQETQYF	TGTGCCAGCAGCTTAGGAGTACAAGAGACCCAGTACTTC
TRBV27	.	.	TRBJ1-3	CASSKQGLSSGNTIYF	TGTGCCAGCAGTAAGCAGGGTCTTAGCTCTGGAAACACCATATATTTT
TRBV4-2	.	.	TRBJ2-3	CASSQDGQGLDTQYF	TGTGCCAGCAGCCAAGACGGGCAGGGGCTAGATACGCAGTATTTT
TRBV9	.	TRBD1	TRBJ1-2	CASSAEVEGARGYTF	TGTGCCAGCAGCGCCGAAGTGGAGGGGGCGAGGGGCTACACCTTC
TRBV10-3	.	.	TRBJ1-4	CAISVGEKLFF	TGTGCCATCAGTGTGGGTGAAAAACTGTTTTTT
TRBV20-1	.	.	TRBJ2-5	CSARGQETQYF	TGCAGTGCTAGAGGACAAGAGACCCAGTACTTC
TRBV19	once	.	TRBJ2-1	CASSRDSFGYNEQFF	TGTGCCAGTAGTAGGGACTCTTTTGGATACAATGAGCAGTTCTTC
TRBV28	once	.	TRBJ2-2	CASSARDRDTGELFF	TGTGCCAGCAGTGCCCGGGATCGGGACACCGGGGAGCTGTTTTTT
TRBV7-2	.	.	TRBJ2-3	CASSLGDRFFTDTQYF	TGTGCCAGCAGCTTAGGGGACCGGTTCTTCACAGATACGCAGTATTTT
TRBV2	.	.	TRBJ2-7	CASKRQGSSYEQYF	TGTGCCAGCAAGCGGCAGGGGAGCTCCTACGAGCAGTACTTC
TRBV7-8	.	.	TRBJ2-7	CASSLGTGYRRYEQYF	TGTGCCAGCAGCTTAGGTACAGGGTATCGGCGCTACGAGCAGTACTTC
TRBV7-2	.	TRBD1	TRBJ1-4	CASSEGTGRGEKLFF	TGTGCCAGCAGCGAGGGGACAGGGAGGGGTGAAAAACTGTTTTTT
TRBV4-1	few	.	TRBJ2-1	CASSQLPPRDSYEQFF	TGCGCCAGCAGCCAGCTACCTCCTCGCGATTCGTATGAGCAGTTCTTC
TRBV29-1	.	.	TRBJ2-3	CSFLFTDTQYF	TGCAGCTTTCTATTTACAGATACGCAGTATTTT
TRBV27	.	TRBD2	TRBJ2-1	CASSLRVAGLGNEQFF	TGTGCCAGCAGTTTAAGGGTAGCGGGATTAGGCAATGAGCAGTTCTTC
TRBV4-2	.	.	TRBJ1-2	CASSQDLWARHYGYTF	TGTGCCAGCAGCCAAGACCTTTGGGCCAGGCACTATGGCTACACCTTC
TRBV19	.	TRBD2	TRBJ2-1	CASSSRGLAGEGSYNEQFF	TGTGCCAGTAGTTCAAGGGGACTAGCGGGAGAGGGCTCCTACAATGAGCAGTTCTTC
TRBV7-6	.	.	TRBJ1-3	CASSLGVSGNTIYF	TGTGCCAGCAGCTTAGGAGTATCTGGAAACACCATATATTTT
TRBV12-5	.	TRBD1	TRBJ2-5	CASGSGRTGAPQYF	TGTGCTAGTGGTTCGGGGCGGACAGGGGCGCCCCAGTACTTC
TRBV19	few	.	TRBJ2-7	CASSVTGHEQYF	TGTGCCAGTAGTGTAACAGGGCACGAGCAGTACTTC
TRBV7-6	.	.	TRBJ2-3	CASSLGVSTDTQYF	TGTGCCAGCAGCTTAGGGGTGAGCACAGATACGCAGTATTTT
TRBV23-1	.	TRBD2	TRBJ2-2	CASSQRLGVREASGELFF	TGCGCCAGCAGTCAACGACTAGGAGTGCGGGAGGCCTCCGGGGAGCTGTTTTTT
TRBV7-2	.	.	TRBJ2-2	CASSLGGAGGELFF	TGTGCCAGCAGCTTAGGAGGGGCCGGCGGGGAGCTGTTTTTT
TRBV10-2	.	TRBD2	TRBJ2-2	CASRISGGRNQGGELFF	TGCGCCAGCCGGATTTCGGGCGGGAGAAACCAAGGAGGGGAGCTGTTTTTT
TRBV25-1	once	.	TRBJ2-7	CASSELSPYEQYF	TGTGCCAGCAGTGAATTGTCCCCCTACGAGCAGTACTTC
TRBV5-4	.	.	TRBJ2-1	CASSLGSYNEQFF	TGTGCCAGCAGCTTGGGCTCCTACAATGAGCAGTTCTTC
TRBV19	few	TRBD1	TRBJ1-2	CASSAGTANYGYTF	TGTGCCAGTAGTGCGGGGACAGCCAACTATGGCTACACCTTC
TRBV5-1	few	.	TRBJ1-5	CASSLEGPNQPQHF	TGCGCCAGCAGCTTGGAGGGACCAAATCAGCCCCAGCATTTT
TRBV18	.	TRBD2	TRBJ2-1	CASSNSGTPYNEQFF	TGTGCCAGCTCCAATAGCGGGACTCCCTACAATGAGCAGTTCTTC
TRBV7-9	once	TRBD2	TRBJ2-7	CASSLDTSGRSYEQYF	TGTGCCAGCAGCTTAGATACTAGCGGGAGATCCTACGAGCAGTACTTC
TRBV5-1	.	TRBD2	TRBJ2-3	CASSSGLAGGSSTDTQYF	TGCGCCAGCAGCTCCGGACTAGCGGGAGGTTCTAGCACAGATACGCAGTATTTT
TRBV28	few	.	TRBJ2-3	CASYDTDTQYF	TGTGCCAGCTATGACACAGATACGCAGTATTTT
TRBV6-4	.	.	TRBJ1-2	CASSPGRSGTYGYTF	TGTGCCAGCAGCCCGGGACGCTCAGGAACCTATGGCTACACCTTC
TRBV21-1	.	.	TRBJ2-5	CASSKEIRGQETQYF	TGTGCCAGCAGCAAAGAAATCAGGGGGCAAGAGACCCAGTACTTC
TRBV19	once	TRBD1	TRBJ2-2	CASRPTGDSTGELFF	TGTGCCAGTAGACCGACAGGGGATTCCACCGGGGAGCTGTTTTTT
TRBV18	.	.	TRBJ1-1	CASSLAIGNTEAFF	TGTGCCAGCTCACTCGCGATAGGGAACACTGAAGCTTTCTTT